These 16 T cell receptor beta chains were all obtained from the same sample, sequenced in a study of CD8+CD57+ T cells in acquired aplastic anemia. Selection for sequencing was limited to patients who had shown CD8+CD57+ cell expansion by flow cytometry. The template used for profiling TCR beta VDJ and CDR3 was genomic DNA. MiXCR, applied by TCRdb to the reads, yields one record per CDR3 protein. Among approximately 300,000 distinct CDR3 sequences, 50% to 65% were seen once, and the ten largest hold around 1.3%. The sequencing input was sorted CD4+, CD8+, or CD8+CD57+ T cells (not recorded which) from PBMCs. The receptors were gathered from a human donor with aplastic anemia.

The CDR3 protein is CASRPGTGSYEQYF. The CDR3 nucleotides are TGTGCCAGCAGGCCCGGGACAGGGTCTTACGAGCAGTACTTC. This chain connects TRBV6-5 to TRBJ2-7; 9 nucleotides line up with TRBD1. Unmatched junction bases numbered 7, after V lost 6 bases and J lost 4 bases. The CDR3 has 14 amino acids. The germline gives CDR1 MNHEY, CDR2 SVGAGI.

At least ten counts were recorded for this clonotype. The chain is built from TRBV6-1 and TRBJ1-3; D gene ambiguous. CDR1 is MNHNS and CDR2 is SASEGT in the germline V gene. Trimming took 6 bases from V and 7 from J, leaving 22 bases between them. The CDR3 spans 16 residues. The CDR3 reads CASSPDRNPGVNTIYF. The CDR3 nucleotides are TGTGCCAGCAGCCCTGATAGGAACCCAGGCGTGAACACCATATATTTT.

The sample holds a few counts of this clonotype. The chain recombines TRBV18 with TRBJ2-1; D gene ambiguous. Trimming took off 3 bases at V and 4 bases at J, with 16 bases between the two ends. Germline assignment: CDR1 KGHSH and CDR2 LQKENI. This CDR3 is built from 16 residues. The CDR3: CASSPQTDLNYNEQFF. DNA for the CDR3: TGTGCCAGCTCACCCCAGACGGATCTTAATTACAATGAGCAGTTCTTC.

This chain uses TRBV29-1 with TRBJ2-7; 13 bases are shared with TRBD2. Germline CDR1 SQVTM, CDR2 ANQGSEA. The CDR3 spans 14 residues. V was clipped by 6 bases and J by 5 bases; unmatched bases: 7. CDR3 DNA: TGCAGCGTCGGACTAGCGGGAGTGCTTGACGAGCAGTACTTC. Translating gives CSVGLAGVLDEQYF.

The genes are TRBV20-1 and TRBJ2-7; 9 nucleotides align to TRBD1. CDR1 and CDR2 (germline): DFQATT, SNEGSKA (reference sequence). Trimming at V came to 0 bases and at J to 2 bases, leaving 5 bases not matched to a gene. The CDR3 totals 15 residues. The CDR3 DNA reads TGCAGTGCTAGAGACGGGACAGGGAATCCCTACGAGCAGTACTTC. It yields the protein CSARDGTGNPYEQYF.

The chain recombines TRBV12-3 or TRBV12-4 with TRBJ1-5; D not resolved. This CDR3 contains 16 residues. Trimming removed 4 bases at V and 2 bases at J, with 15 bases between. The CDR3 bases are TGTGCCAGCAGTTCGCAGATAGGGTATGGCAATCAGCCCCAGCATTTT. Translating it yields CASSSQIGYGNQPQHF.

This chain links TRBV20-1 with TRBJ2-3; D remains unclear. This CDR3 is 14 amino acids long. Per the germline V gene, CDR1 is DFQATT and CDR2 is SNEGSKA (reference sequence). Trimming pared 3 bases from V and 1 base from J, leaving 11 bases between. CDR3 in amino acids: CSASWRMGTDTQYF. CDR3 nucleotide sequence: TGCAGTGCTAGCTGGAGAATGGGCACAGATACGCAGTATTTT.

The chain has TRBV19 and TRBJ1-1; D remains unclear. CDR1 LNHDA and CDR2 SQIVND come from the germline V gene (reference sequence). Trimming shortened V by 4 bases and J by 7 bases, and 4 bases separated the two germline ends. The CDR3 has 10 residues. The CDR3 reads CASSNGEAFF. In nucleotides, the CDR3 is TGTGCCAGTAGTAACGGTGAAGCTTTCTTT.

This clonotype was seen more than once but under ten times. This chain uses TRBV20-1 with TRBJ1-6; D not certain. The CDR3 has 14 amino acids. Trimming removed 5 bases from V and 14 bases from J, with 22 bases in between. Germline values: CDR1 DFQATT, CDR2 SNEGSKA (reference sequence). The CDR3 DNA reads TGCAGTGCTGTGACCGGCACAGCAATTCGGGCCCTCCACTTT. It translates to CSAVTGTAIRALHF.

In this sample, this clonotype turned up many times. The rearrangement joins TRBV12-3 or TRBV12-4 to TRBJ2-2; tentatively, D is TRBD1 (6 bases). This CDR3 contains 15 residues. V lost 4 bases, J lost 0 bases, and 9 bases lay in between. The DNA of the CDR3 is TGTGCCAGCAGTTCCGCAGGGGCGAACACCGGGGAGCTGTTTTTT. The encoded protein is CASSSAGANTGELFF.

This clonotype was counted ten times or more. V gene TRBV3-1 combines with J gene TRBJ2-7; tentatively, D is TRBD1 or TRBD2 (5 bases each). CDR1 and CDR2 from the germline V gene are LGHDT and YNNKEL (reference sequence). The V end lost 10 bases, the J end lost 4 bases, and 14 bases lay between the germline ends. There are 12 residues in the CDR3. In nucleotides, the CDR3 is TGTGCCACAGGGACGGCTCCGTACGAGCAGTACTTC. Encoded protein: CATGTAPYEQYF.

V is TRBV2 and J is TRBJ2-2; no clear D. In germline, CDR1 is SNHLY, CDR2 FYNNEI. The germline V and J ends were trimmed by 7 bases and 3 bases, with 12 bases remaining between them. The length of the CDR3 is 14 residues. The CDR3 loop is CASTSERYTGELFF. In nucleotides, the CDR3 is TGTGCCAGCACTTCGGAGAGATACACCGGGGAGCTGTTTTTT.

This clonotype was seen at least ten times. The rearrangement links TRBV6-5 to TRBJ1-2; no clear D gene. The CDR3 loop spans 13 amino acids. The V and J ends lost 4 bases and 4 bases respectively, with 10 bases between them. Germline lookup yields CDR1 MNHEY and CDR2 SVGAGI. CDR3 sequence reads: CASSSGSVYGYTF. The CDR3 DNA reads as TGTGCCAGCAGTTCCGGTTCGGTCTATGGCTACACCTTC.

Concerning this clonotype: The CDR3 does not close with the conserved phenylalanine or tryptophan, likely indicating a read error. The chain is built from TRBV20-1 and TRBJ2-7, with a possible D match to TRBD2 (6 bases). Trimming left V 2 bases short and J 7 bases short, with 24 bases between. Germline V gene lookup returns CDR1 DFQATT and CDR2 SNEGSKA (reference sequence). The CDR3 is made up of 16 amino acids. For the CDR3, the DNA is TGCAGTGCTAGACCCATGCCGGGGCACCGGAGGGATGAGCAGTACCTC. Translating it yields CSARPMPGHRRDEQYL.

The chain links TRBV2 to TRBJ2-6, with D perhaps matching TRBD2 (5 bases). The CDR3 totals 16 residues. Trimming pared 6 bases from V and 0 bases from J, leaving 12 bases between. Germline V gene lookup returns CDR1 SNHLY and CDR2 FYNNEI. CDR3 DNA: TGTGCCAGCAGGAGAGGGCGTCTCTCTGGGGCCAACGTCCTGACTTTC. This translates into CASRRGRLSGANVLTF.

This clonotype was seen ten or more times. The chain employs TRBV15 and TRBJ2-4; D is possibly TRBD1 or TRBD2 (5 bases each). The CDR3 has 12 residues. Germline V lookup: CDR1 LNHNV, CDR2 YYDKDF (reference sequence). V was clipped by 5 bases and J by 11 bases, with 13 bases between them. CDR3 nucleotides: TGTGCCACCAGCGTGGGGGATAGCTTTCAGTACTTC. This gives the protein CATSVGDSFQYF.